The 31 T cell receptor beta chains in this list originate from one sample, sequenced in a study of T cell responses to AZD1222 COVID-19 vaccine (dated by TCRdb to the early 2020s). The method was the immunoSEQ multiplex PCR assay. TCRdb stores this immuneACCESS table with in-frame sequences only. Part of the clones is absent; in the studies checked, under half of the shortfall reflects unresolved V genes, and no reason is known for the rest. The sample records 45,000 to 60,000 clones, 65% to 80% of which are singletons. Jointly, the top ten make up 5.5% to 8% of the sample. The time point label on this specimen signifies: baseline before first vaccination. The source was peripheral blood, collected on day 0 of AZD1222 vaccination. These receptors originate from an adult in good health.

The chain uses TRBV7-9 and TRBJ1-5; no clear D. The CDR3 loop spans 15 amino acids. Germline-derived CDR1 and CDR2 are SEHNR and FQNEAQ (reference sequence). V dropped 1 base and J dropped 0 bases, with 7 bases sitting between them. The DNA for the CDR3 is TGTGCCAGCAGCTTAGAAGGTTATAGCAATCAGCCCCAGCATTTT. Translated, it gives CASSLEGYSNQPQHF.

This chain uses TRBV7-2 with TRBJ2-7; 9 bases match TRBD1. From germline, CDR1 is SGHTA and CDR2 FQGNSA. V lost 6 bases and J lost 6; bases outside the gene matches: 9. The CDR3 covers 14 residues. The CDR3 coding sequence is TGTGCCAGCAGTAGGGGACAGGGCCCTCGCGAGCAGTACTTC. Amino acid sequence: CASSRGQGPREQYF.

The chain joins TRBV6-5 to TRBJ1-6; no clear D. The CDR3 contains 15 residues. V lost 4 bases and J lost 5, with 12 bases in between. Germline CDR1 MNHEY, CDR2 SVGAGI. Written as DNA, the CDR3 is TGTGCCAGCAGTTTCCTTGCTCGAGATAATTCACCCCTCCACTTT. This sequence encodes CASSFLARDNSPLHF.

The chain uses TRBV5-8 and TRBJ1-1, with a weak D call TRBD1 (5 bases). Trimming pared 2 bases from V and 4 bases from J, leaving 9 bases between. The CDR3 contains 13 residues. Germline loops: CDR1 SGHTS, CDR2 YDEGEE. As DNA, the CDR3 is TGTGCCAGCAGCTTACCAGGGAGCACTGAAGCTTTCTTT. This translates into CASSLPGSTEAFF.

V is TRBV15 and J is TRBJ1-5; D uncertain. CDR3 length: 14 amino acids. CDR1 and CDR2 from the germline V gene are LNHNV and YYDKDF (reference sequence). Trimming took 0 bases from V and 4 from J, leaving 7 bases between them. CDR3 in DNA: TGTGCCACCAGCAGAGAAGTGGGTAATCAGCCCCAGCATTTT. Protein sequence: CATSREVGNQPQHF.

The V call is TRBV19, the J call TRBJ1-5; 7 bases are shared with TRBD1. There are 16 residues in the CDR3. V gave up 4 bases and J gave up 5 bases; unmatched junction bases: 11. Germline V gene data show CDR1 as LNHDA and CDR2 as SQIVND (reference sequence). CDR3 loop: CASSTPMGGTDQPQHF. In DNA, the CDR3 is TGTGCCAGTAGTACGCCAATGGGGGGGACAGATCAGCCCCAGCATTTT.

The gene calls are TRBV6-5 and TRBJ1-2; D not resolved. This CDR3 comprises 15 residues. With 0 bases removed from V and 4 bases from J, the gap between germline ends came to 12 bases. From germline, CDR1 is MNHEY and CDR2 SVGAGI. The CDR3 protein is CASSYSRSPGYGYTF. DNA for the CDR3: TGTGCCAGCAGTTACTCGCGCAGCCCTGGCTATGGCTACACCTTC.

This clone was seen a single time. The V and J genes are TRBV15 and TRBJ1-1; D might be TRBD1 (6 bases). Germline CDR1 is LNHNV and CDR2 is YYDKDF (reference sequence). There are 14 residues in the CDR3. Deletions cut 2 bases from V and 11 bases from J, with 18 bases between. The CDR3 here is CATSRSNVAGDAFF. The CDR3 nucleotides are TGTGCCACCAGCAGATCTAACGTAGCAGGGGACGCTTTCTTT.

The gene calls are TRBV29-1 and TRBJ2-7; weak D call: TRBD1 (5 bases). The CDR3 sequence is 8 residues long. CDR1 and CDR2 (germline): SQVTM, ANQGSEA. With 5 bases removed from V and 11 bases from J, the gap between germline ends came to 7 bases. Here the CDR3 reads CSVKTEYV. The CDR3 region has the DNA TGCAGCGTTAAGACAGAGTACGTC.

This CDR3 is CASSRGTGVSNQPQHF. CDR3 bases: TGTGCCAGCAGTCGAGGGACAGGGGTTAGCAATCAGCCCCAGCATTTT. The chain couples TRBV6-6 to TRBJ1-5; 10 nucleotides align to TRBD1. Losses at the gene ends were 5 bases for V and 0 bases for J; bases not matched to a gene: 4. The germline CDR1 and CDR2 sequences are MNHNY and SVGAGI (reference sequence). This CDR3 is built from 16 residues.

This sequence joins TRBV19 and TRBJ1-2, with TRBD1 as a possible D gene (6 bases). CDR1 is LNHDA, CDR2 SQIVND, per germline (reference sequence). V was shortened by 4 bases and J by 2 bases, with 14 bases between the two germline ends. This CDR3 has 15 residues. The CDR3 DNA reads TGTGCCAGTAGTAGGACAGCCCAGATGAACTATGGCTACACCTTC. Translated, it gives CASSRTAQMNYGYTF.

The V and J genes are TRBV9 and TRBJ2-3; TRBD1 matches 7 bases. The V segment lost 0 bases and the J segment 0 bases; nucleotides outside the gene matches: 4. The CDR3 is 16 amino acids. Per germline, CDR1 SGDLS and CDR2 YYNGEE. The CDR3 region is CASSVVAGGSTDTQYF. CDR3 coding DNA: TGTGCCAGCAGCGTAGTGGCAGGGGGAAGCACAGATACGCAGTATTTT.

This chain connects TRBV28 to TRBJ2-7; 7 bases are shared with TRBD1. V lost 6 bases to trimming and J lost 2 bases; unmatched junction nucleotides: 4. Germline V gives CDR1 MDHEN, CDR2 SYDVKM. This CDR3 is built from 13 residues. CDR3 nucleotide sequence: TGTGCCAGCAGATCGACAGGGCCCTACGAGCAGTACTTC. Encoded protein: CASRSTGPYEQYF.

Relative to its sample, this clone is medium-sized. The chain uses TRBV18 and TRBJ1-1; D is perhaps TRBD1 (6 bases). The CDR3 is 14 amino acids. The V end was cut by 3 bases, the J end by 4 bases, with 12 bases between. The germline V gene encodes CDR1 KGHSH and CDR2 LQKENI. The CDR3 is CASSPLMDSTEAFF. The CDR3 DNA sequence: TGTGCCAGCTCACCTCTAATGGACAGCACTGAAGCTTTCTTT.

V gene TRBV19 combines with J gene TRBJ2-5, with 9 bases aligning to TRBD2. CDR3 size: 15 residues. J lost 5 bases, V lost 2 bases, and 6 bases had no gene match. Per the germline V gene, CDR1 is LNHDA and CDR2 is SQIVND (reference sequence). CDR3: CASSISQSGRETQYF. CDR3 nucleotide sequence: TGTGCCAGTAGTATAAGTCAGAGCGGGAGGGAGACCCAGTACTTC.

The V and J genes are TRBV28 and TRBJ2-1, with D perhaps TRBD2 (5 bases). The CDR3 covers 15 residues. Germline V gene sequence: CDR1 MDHEN, CDR2 SYDVKM. The V end was cut by 7 bases, the J end by 9 bases, with 22 bases between. This CDR3 is CASIAPGYRTGEQFF. The CDR3 region has the DNA TGTGCCAGCATTGCCCCGGGGTATCGTACCGGTGAGCAGTTCTTC.

The chain carries TRBV15 and TRBJ1-5; no clear D gene. Trimming took 2 bases from V and 5 from J, leaving 4 bases between them. There are 12 residues in the CDR3. CDR1 is LNHNV, CDR2 YYDKDF, per germline (reference sequence). The CDR3 is CATSRNDQPQHF. The CDR3 DNA follows: TGTGCCACCAGCAGAAATGATCAGCCCCAGCATTTT.

This chain uses TRBV28 with TRBJ1-2; tentative D call: TRBD1 (5 bases). Trimming stripped 7 bases from V and 4 bases from J, with 13 bases between. CDR3 length: 13 residues. CDR1 and CDR2 (germline): MDHEN, SYDVKM. CDR3 sequence reads: CASTLGGLYGYTF. DNA of the CDR3: TGTGCCAGCACCTTGGGGGGTCTCTATGGCTACACCTTC.

This clone was seen a single time. The chain combines TRBV4-1 with TRBJ1-1; 8 bases align to TRBD1. Germline values: CDR1 MGHRA, CDR2 YSYEKL. The CDR3 has 14 residues. With 9 bases clipped from V and 0 bases from J, the junction kept 6 bases outside the gene matches. The CDR3 sequence: CASSAGGLNTEAFF. The CDR3 nucleotides are TGCGCCAGTTCGGCAGGGGGCTTGAACACTGAAGCTTTCTTT.

The rearrangement links TRBV24-1 to TRBJ1-4, with 7 bases lining up with TRBD1. This CDR3 has 15 residues. V shed 4 bases, J shed 4 bases, and the junction held 5 bases outside the gene matches. Germline V gives CDR1 KGHDR, CDR2 SFDVKD. The CDR3 protein is CATSDPDRFNEKLFF. CDR3 nucleotide sequence: TGTGCCACCAGTGACCCGGACAGGTTTAATGAAAAACTGTTTTTT.

In the case of this clone: Sequence at one end of the junction differs from germline and may be a read error. This rearrangement joins TRBV5-4 to TRBJ1-1; 9 bases match TRBD1. The CDR3 has 15 residues. Germline assignment: CDR1 SGHNT and CDR2 YYREEE (reference sequence). The CDR3 coding sequence is TGTGCCAACAGCTCGACAGGGGGTGGATACACTGAAGCTTTCTTT. The encoded protein is CANSSTGGGYTEAFF.

This clone was detected only once. The chain joins TRBV19 to TRBJ1-5; no firm D call. Trimming removed 8 bases at V and 1 base at J, with 21 bases between. This CDR3 comprises 17 residues. Germline CDR1 LNHDA, CDR2 SQIVND (reference sequence). CDR3 coding DNA: TGTGCCAGTCTTTCCAAACTCGGGCGCGGCAGCAATCAGCCCCAGCATTTT. This codes for CASLSKLGRGSNQPQHF.

This clone was observed once. The chain recombines TRBV10-3 with TRBJ1-2, with D possibly TRBD1 on 6 matching bases. Germline loops: CDR1 ENHRY, CDR2 SYGVKD. This CDR3 spans 15 amino acids. Between the trimmed V and J ends, which lost 0 bases and 1 base, there was a span of 9 bases. CDR3 DNA: TGTGCCATCAGTGAGTCCTTGGACAGTAACTATGGCTACACCTTC. Its protein is CAISESLDSNYGYTF.

The CDR3 nucleotides read TGTGCCAGCAGTTTGATCGGAGATCGGAGTGAAAAACTGTTTTTT. As protein: CASSLIGDRSEKLFF. V is TRBV28 and J is TRBJ1-4; D gene ambiguous. Germline V gene sequence: CDR1 MDHEN, CDR2 SYDVKM. The length of the CDR3 is 15 residues. Trimming cost V 3 bases and J 7 bases, with 15 bases left between them.

V gene TRBV19 combines with J gene TRBJ1-2; 8 nucleotides agree with TRBD1. The V gene's germline CDR1 is LNHDA and CDR2 SQIVND (reference sequence). V was pared by 0 bases and J by 6 bases, with 3 bases of the junction left unmatched. This CDR3 has 14 residues. The DNA of the CDR3 is TGTGCCAGTAGTATAGACAGGGGGCGAAATGGCTACACCTTC. Translating gives CASSIDRGRNGYTF.

The chain carries TRBV29-1 and TRBJ1-2, with D possibly being TRBD1 (6 bases). In germline, CDR1 is SQVTM, CDR2 ANQGSEA. Trimming shortened V by 6 bases and J by 4 bases, and 12 bases separated the two germline ends. This CDR3 region has 12 residues. The CDR3 is CSVLGTSYGYTF. The DNA for the CDR3 is TGCAGCGTCCTCGGGACAAGCTATGGCTACACCTTC.

The chain has TRBV5-5 and TRBJ2-7, with TRBD1 matching over 10 bases. Germline-derived CDR1 and CDR2 are SGHKS and YYEKEE (reference sequence). This CDR3 contains 18 residues. J gave up 3 bases and V 0 bases, and 12 bases lay outside the gene matches. The CDR3 spells CASSLAPGGQGYYYEQYF. CDR3 nucleotide sequence: TGTGCCAGCAGCTTGGCGCCCGGGGGACAGGGGTATTACTACGAGCAGTACTTC.

The chain joins TRBV18 to TRBJ1-1; tentatively, D is TRBD1 (6 bases). Germline V lookup: CDR1 KGHSH, CDR2 LQKENI. Trimming left V 3 bases short and J 1 base short, with 9 bases between. This CDR3 comprises 14 residues. CDR3 residues: CASSPDRSNTEAFF. Here the CDR3 DNA reads TGTGCCAGCTCACCGGACAGATCGAACACTGAAGCTTTCTTT.

The V and J genes are TRBV5-1 and TRBJ1-1; D is perhaps TRBD1 (6 bases). The CDR3 extends over 14 amino acids. CDR1 and CDR2 from the germline V gene are SGHRS and YFSETQ. V gave up 7 bases and J gave up 5 bases, with 18 bases separating them. CDR3 amino acids: CASPDRYGSTEAFF. In nucleotides, the CDR3 is TGCGCCAGCCCCGACAGGTACGGATCAACTGAAGCTTTCTTT.

The chain uses TRBV7-8 and TRBJ2-5; D unclear. Germline CDR1 is SGHVS and CDR2 is FQNEAQ. V lost 5 bases, J lost 7 bases, and 8 bases lay in between. The CDR3 loop spans 11 amino acids. The CDR3 protein is CASSPLGTQYF. CDR3 DNA: TGTGCCAGCAGCCCCCTGGGGACCCAGTACTTC.

The chain carries TRBV3-1 (or the pseudogene TRBV3-2) and TRBJ1-2, with D unresolved. V was clipped by 3 bases and J by 7 bases, with 9 bases between them. Germline CDR1 reads LGHDT; CDR2 reads YNNKEL (reference sequence). This CDR3 region has 12 residues. CDR3 residues: CASSQAQIGYTF. The CDR3 DNA reads TGTGCCAGCAGCCAGGCCCAGATTGGCTACACCTTC.